A selection of T cell receptor beta chains follows, all from one sample in a study of regulatory T cells in long-lasting Graves disease. From the multiplex PCR reads, TCRdb called clonotypes with MiXCR, one entry per CDR3 protein. The sample shows about 460,000 distinct CDR3 sequences, 13% to 15% of them seen only once. Another study also made use of these data, one on T cells in Graves' hyperthyroidism and ophthalmopathy.

The starting material was peripheral blood mononuclear cells (PBMCs), obtained at new diagnosis, from a patient treated with antithyroid drugs. These receptors were collected from a woman aged 45-60 years with Graves disease. Both conserved end residues are part of each CDR3. The D gene is left open where the match is weak. Expanded clones get a size class; other rows say once, few or many, or leave the size out.

cdr3_nt	cdr3_aa	d_call	v_call	j_call	clone_size
TGTGCCATCAGTGAGTCTAGGGGGTTAGCCAAAAACATTCAGTACTTC	CAISESRGLAKNIQYF	.	TRBV10-3	TRBJ2-4	.
TGTGCCAGCAGTCCAACAACTAGTAGTAGGCAGTATTTT	CASSPTTSSRQYF	.	TRBV28	TRBJ2-3	many
TGTGCCAGCAGTGAATGGGGAGCTAGCGGGACTCTGTACAATGAGCAGTTCTTC	CASSEWGASGTLYNEQFF	TRBD2	TRBV2	TRBJ2-1	many
TGCGCCAGCAGCGTGGACAGGGACCACGAGCAGTACTTC	CASSVDRDHEQYF	TRBD1	TRBV5-1	TRBJ2-7	many
TGTGCCAGCAGCCTGTGGGCTAGCGGGAGGGCCGCCTCCTACAATGAGCAGTTCTTC	CASSLWASGRAASYNEQFF	TRBD2	TRBV27	TRBJ2-1	many
TGTGCCAGCAGCCGAGCGGGACTAGCGGACAATGAGCAGTTCTTC	CASSRAGLADNEQFF	TRBD2	TRBV3-1	TRBJ2-1	.
TGTGCCAGCATCCAGGGCAATCAGCCCCAGCATTTT	CASIQGNQPQHF	.	TRBV28	TRBJ1-5	many
TGTGCCAGCAGGTTTCGGTTGGAGCAGTACTTC	CASRFRLEQYF	.	TRBV25-1	TRBJ2-7	.
TGCAGTGCCCTCGGACTAGCGGGAGGACCCCTCTTATTCAATGAGCAGTTCTTC	CSALGLAGGPLLFNEQFF	TRBD2	TRBV20-1	TRBJ2-1	.
TGTGCCAGCTCAACGACAGTGGCGAACACTGAAGCTTTCTTT	CASSTTVANTEAFF	.	TRBV18	TRBJ1-1	many
TGCGCCAGCAGCGGGACAGGGTCAGGCTACGAGCAGTACTTC	CASSGTGSGYEQYF	TRBD1	TRBV5-1	TRBJ2-7	many
TGTGCCTGGAGTAGTGACCGGGCCAGGGGGCGACGTCCCTCAACCTACGAGCAGTACTTC	CAWSSDRARGRRPSTYEQYF	TRBD1	TRBV30	TRBJ2-7	.
TGTGCCAGCAGTTTACGGGGGTGGGATTCACCCCTCCACTTT	CASSLRGWDSPLHF	.	TRBV12-3/TRBV12-4	TRBJ1-6	.
TGTGCCAGCTCACCACTCAGTCCATACCACCGCACAGATACGCACTATTTT	CASSPLSPYHRTDTHYF	.	TRBV18	TRBJ2-3	.
TGTGCCAGCAGTTGGAGCGGGAGGGGATCGGATGAGCAGTCCTTC	CASSWSGRGSDEQSF	TRBD2	TRBV28	TRBJ2-1	.
TGTGCCAGCAGCCACCGAGGGACAGGGCTTAATGAAAAACTGTTTTTT	CASSHRGTGLNEKLFF	TRBD1	TRBV3-1	TRBJ1-4	many
TGTGCCAGCAGTCCGGGAGAGGGGGCCCAGTACTTC	CASSPGEGAQYF	.	TRBV6-2/TRBV6-3	TRBJ2-5	many
TGTGCCTGGATGGTAGACTCTGGAAACACCATATATTTT	CAWMVDSGNTIYF	.	TRBV30	TRBJ1-3	many
TGCAGTGCCCGCGGGTCAGGGGCGGGTCAGCCCCAGCATTTT	CSARGSGAGQPQHF	.	TRBV20-1	TRBJ1-5	few
TGTGCCAGCAGTTTTCTTAGGCCCCGAGTTGTCGATCGTTATGCAACTAATGAAAAACTGTTTTTT	CASSFLRPRVVDRYATNEKLFF	.	TRBV28	TRBJ1-4	many
TGTGCCAGCAGCCAAGCTAATTCACCCCTCCACTTT	CASSQANSPLHF	.	TRBV3-1	TRBJ1-6	.
TGTGCCAGCAGCTTCCAAAGAGGCACAGATACGCAGTATTTT	CASSFQRGTDTQYF	.	TRBV11-2	TRBJ2-3	many
TGTGCCAGCAGTTACGACAGGGGATCCAAAAACATTCAGTACTTC	CASSYDRGSKNIQYF	TRBD1	TRBV6-2/TRBV6-3	TRBJ2-4	.
TGCAGTGCCCCGGGACTAGCGGTGTACAATGAGCAGTTCTTC	CSAPGLAVYNEQFF	TRBD2	TRBV20-1	TRBJ2-1	few
TGTGCCAGCAGCCCAAACAGGGGCCTCCAAGAGACCCAGTACTTC	CASSPNRGLQETQYF	TRBD1	TRBV11-2	TRBJ2-5	many
TGTGCCAGCAGTCAAAAACAGGGGGGTACTGAAGCTTTCTTT	CASSQKQGGTEAFF	TRBD1	TRBV6-1	TRBJ1-1	many
TGTGCCACCAGCAGGCGACAGGGTATCGATTCACCCCTCCACTTT	CATSRRQGIDSPLHF	TRBD1	TRBV15	TRBJ1-6	.
TGCAGTGCTAGAGCCTGGATAGGACCTAGCGGAAAAGAGACCCAGTACTTC	CSARAWIGPSGKETQYF	TRBD2	TRBV20-1	TRBJ2-5	many
TGTGCCAGCAGCTTAAATGGTTTCGGGGAGCTGTTTTTT	CASSLNGFGELFF	.	TRBV7-3	TRBJ2-2	.
TGTGTCAGCAGTGAAGAGGGGAACACTGAAGCTTTCTTT	CVSSEEGNTEAFF	.	TRBV2	TRBJ1-1	few
TGTGCCAGCAGCGGAGGACAGGAAAAACTGTTTTTT	CASSGGQEKLFF	.	TRBV9	TRBJ1-4	many